This TCR beta chain was captured in a study of CD8 T cells in Susac syndrome. Blood CD8+ and CD4+ T cells underwent high-throughput TCR beta sequencing. The multiple sclerosis controls, all treatment-naive patients, had relapsing-remitting disease that was stable or active. Negative isolation yielded CD4+ and CD8+ T cells, and FACS enriched TEMRA cells. After extraction with the RNeasy kit, about 0.5 to 1 ug of the RNA was reverse transcribed using random hexamers. TCR beta CDR3 was amplified by immunoSEQ covering 54 Vbeta and 13 Jbeta. TCRdb re-derived calls from the immunoSEQ multiplex PCR reads in MiXCR, one entry per CDR3 protein. The sample gives approximately 200,000 distinct CDR3 sequences, about 94% of which show up once; 0.093% is in the top ten. Germline CDR1 is DFQATT and CDR2 is SNEGSKA (reference sequence). CDR3 size: 16 residues. Trimming pared 2 bases from V and 7 bases from J, leaving 23 bases between.

The chain joins TRBV20-1 to TRBJ1-2, with D possibly TRBD1 on 5 matching bases. The origin of this receptor is a human donor with multiple sclerosis. Material: CD4+ T cells from PBMCs. CDR3 coding DNA: TGCAGTGCTAGAAATGCACGCGGCACCCTCGGGGCTGGCTACACCTTC. It is translated as CSARNARGTLGAGYTF.